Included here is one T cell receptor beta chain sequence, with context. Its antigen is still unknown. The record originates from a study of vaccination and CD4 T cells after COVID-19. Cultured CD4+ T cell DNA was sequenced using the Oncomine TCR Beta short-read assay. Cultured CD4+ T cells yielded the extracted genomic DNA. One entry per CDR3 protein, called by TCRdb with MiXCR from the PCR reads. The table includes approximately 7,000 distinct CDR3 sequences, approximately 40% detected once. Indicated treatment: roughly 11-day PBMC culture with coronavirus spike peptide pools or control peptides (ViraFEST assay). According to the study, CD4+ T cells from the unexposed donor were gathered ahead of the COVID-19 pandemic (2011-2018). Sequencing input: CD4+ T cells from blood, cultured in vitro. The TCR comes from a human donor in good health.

The CDR3 DNA reads as TGCAGTGCTAGAGAAACTGAAGCTTTCTTT. Translation gives CSARETEAFF. V gene TRBV20-1 combines with J gene TRBJ1-1; unclear D gene. The CDR3 is 10 amino acids. The germline V gene has CDR1 DFQATT and CDR2 SNEGSKA (reference sequence). V lost 0 bases to trimming and J lost 5 bases, with 1 base between them.